Described below is a single T cell receptor beta chain sequence and its context. The antigen is undetermined. This specimen comes from a study of T cells in Graves' hyperthyroidism and ophthalmopathy. Whole-study findings and limits: Ophthalmopathy, which appeared later, was predicted by the model a median around 6.9 months before onset.

Using RNA transcripts as the source, TCR beta CDR3 regions were amplified. During a first-round RT-PCR of the TCR CDR3, the HTBI primer set was used. One entry per CDR3 protein, called by TCRdb with MiXCR from the multiplex PCR reads. The sample holds fewer than 500,000 distinct CDR3 sequences, 14% to 15% seen once. Trimming cost V 4 bases and J 0 bases, with 13 bases left between them. This CDR3 is built from 17 residues. Sample: blood. This receptor was taken from a man between 18 and 29 years old with Graves' ophthalmopathy. The chain has TRBV12-3 or TRBV12-4 and TRBJ2-6; D unresolved. The CDR3 reads CASSSRGSVSGANVLTF. The CDR3 coding sequence is TGTGCCAGCAGTTCCCGAGGCAGTGTCTCTGGGGCCAACGTCCTGACTTTC.